This TCR beta chain is from a study of T-cell memory formation after mild COVID-19. Overall study findings and caveats: While clones contracting from day 15 to 85 were balanced between CD4 and CD8, later expanders leaned CD4+.

This clonotype was counted between two and nine times. The antigen is unknown. The CDR3 is 17 residues long. V shed 2 bases and J 5 bases; nucleotides not matched to a gene: 12. CDR1 is SGHTA and CDR2 is FQGTGA in the germline V gene. TCRdb itself ran the 5' RACE reads through MiXCR, one entry per CDR3 protein. The sample yields fewer than 650,000 distinct CDR3 sequences, roughly 17% seen once. The chain recombines TRBV7-3 with TRBJ2-1; 7 positions agree with TRBD2. The TCR originated in an adult woman who had mild COVID-19 (a few samples of this study predate the infection). Cell type and time point are not known. The sample was PBMCs or a T cell subset sorted from them (not recorded which). The CDR3 loop reads CASSLLASRGRHNEQFF. The CDR3 nucleotides read TGTGCCAGCAGCTTATTAGCATCGCGGGGGAGGCACAATGAGCAGTTCTTC.